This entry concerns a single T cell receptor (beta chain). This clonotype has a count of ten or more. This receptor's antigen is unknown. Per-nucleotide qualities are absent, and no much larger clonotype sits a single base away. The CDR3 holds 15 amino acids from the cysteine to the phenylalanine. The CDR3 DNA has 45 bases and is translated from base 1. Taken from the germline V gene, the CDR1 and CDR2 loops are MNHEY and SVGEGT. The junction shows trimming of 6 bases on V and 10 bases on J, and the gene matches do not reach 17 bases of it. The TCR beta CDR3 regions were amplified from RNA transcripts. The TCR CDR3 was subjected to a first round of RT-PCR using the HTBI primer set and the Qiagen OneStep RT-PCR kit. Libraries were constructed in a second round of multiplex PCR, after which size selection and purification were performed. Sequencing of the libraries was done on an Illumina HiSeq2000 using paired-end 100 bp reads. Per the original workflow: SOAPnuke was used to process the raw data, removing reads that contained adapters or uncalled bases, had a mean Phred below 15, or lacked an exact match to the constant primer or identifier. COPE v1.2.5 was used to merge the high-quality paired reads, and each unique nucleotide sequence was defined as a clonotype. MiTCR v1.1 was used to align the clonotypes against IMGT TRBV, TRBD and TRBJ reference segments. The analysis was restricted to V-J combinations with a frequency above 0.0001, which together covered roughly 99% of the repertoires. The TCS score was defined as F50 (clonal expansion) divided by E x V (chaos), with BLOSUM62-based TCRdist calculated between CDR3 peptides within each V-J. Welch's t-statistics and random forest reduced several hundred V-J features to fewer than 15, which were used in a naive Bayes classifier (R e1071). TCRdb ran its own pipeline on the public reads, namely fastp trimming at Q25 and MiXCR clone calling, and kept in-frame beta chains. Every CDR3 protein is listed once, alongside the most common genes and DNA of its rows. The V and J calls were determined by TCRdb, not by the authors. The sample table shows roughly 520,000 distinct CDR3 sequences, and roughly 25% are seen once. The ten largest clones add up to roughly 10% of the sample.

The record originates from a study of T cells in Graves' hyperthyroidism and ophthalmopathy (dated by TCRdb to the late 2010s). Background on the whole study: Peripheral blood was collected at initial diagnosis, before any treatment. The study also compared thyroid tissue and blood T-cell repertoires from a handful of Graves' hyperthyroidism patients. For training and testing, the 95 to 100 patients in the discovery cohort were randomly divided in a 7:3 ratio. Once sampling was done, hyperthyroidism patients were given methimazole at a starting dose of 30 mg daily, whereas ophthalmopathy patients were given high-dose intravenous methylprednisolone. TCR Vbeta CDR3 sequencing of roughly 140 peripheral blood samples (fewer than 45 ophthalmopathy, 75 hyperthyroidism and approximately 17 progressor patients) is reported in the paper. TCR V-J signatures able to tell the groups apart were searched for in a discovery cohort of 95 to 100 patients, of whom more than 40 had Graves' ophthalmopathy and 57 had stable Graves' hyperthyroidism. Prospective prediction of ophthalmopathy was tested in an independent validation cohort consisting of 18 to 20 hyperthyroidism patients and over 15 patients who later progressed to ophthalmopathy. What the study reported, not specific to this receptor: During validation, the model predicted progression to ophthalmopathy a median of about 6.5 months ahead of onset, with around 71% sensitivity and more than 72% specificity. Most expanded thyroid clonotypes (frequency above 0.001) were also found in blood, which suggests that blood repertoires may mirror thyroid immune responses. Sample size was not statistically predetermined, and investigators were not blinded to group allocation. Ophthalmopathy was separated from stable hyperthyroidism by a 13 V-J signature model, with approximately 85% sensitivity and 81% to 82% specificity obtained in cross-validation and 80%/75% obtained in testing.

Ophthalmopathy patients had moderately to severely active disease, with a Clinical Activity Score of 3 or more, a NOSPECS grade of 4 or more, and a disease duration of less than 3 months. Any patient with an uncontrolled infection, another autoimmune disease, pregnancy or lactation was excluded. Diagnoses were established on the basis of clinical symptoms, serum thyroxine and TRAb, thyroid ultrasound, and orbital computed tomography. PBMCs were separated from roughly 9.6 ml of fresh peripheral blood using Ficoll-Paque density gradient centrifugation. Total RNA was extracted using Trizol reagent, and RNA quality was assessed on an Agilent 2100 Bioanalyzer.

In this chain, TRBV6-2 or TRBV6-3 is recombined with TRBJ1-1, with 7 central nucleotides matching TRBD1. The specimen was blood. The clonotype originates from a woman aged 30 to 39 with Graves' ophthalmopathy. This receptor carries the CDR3 CASRPTWTGQRVAFF. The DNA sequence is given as TGTGCCAGCAGGCCGACATGGACAGGACAGCGAGTAGCTTTCTTT.